Shown below are 8 T cell receptor beta chains from a single sample sequenced in a study of T-cell memory formation after mild COVID-19. Via MiXCR, TCRdb re-called the 5' RACE reads, giving one row per CDR3 protein. The data show under 250,000 distinct CDR3 sequences, with just over 15% seen just once and about 2% held by the top ten. The sample consisted of PBMCs or a T cell subset sorted from them (not recorded which). The receptors were gathered from an adult woman who had mild COVID-19 (a few samples of this study predate the infection). Cell type and time point are not known.

This clonotype was seen a few times. V usage is TRBV6-5 and J usage is TRBJ2-7; no definite D call. Germline loops: CDR1 MNHEY, CDR2 SVGAGI. V shed 7 bases and J shed 6 bases, with 16 bases lying between them. This CDR3 is built from 13 residues. CDR3 DNA: TGTGCCAGCAAGGCACAGTGGTTGGCCGAGCAGTACTTC. This encodes CASKAQWLAEQYF.

At least ten counts were recorded for this clonotype. V usage is TRBV7-2 and J usage is TRBJ2-1; 9 bases fit TRBD2. The CDR3 length is 15 residues. V was clipped by 5 bases and J by 4 bases; unmatched bases: 6. The germline CDR1 and CDR2 sequences are SGHTA and FQGNSA. The CDR3 is CASSTQTSGYNEQFF. In DNA, the CDR3 is TGTGCCAGCAGCACCCAGACTAGCGGATACAATGAGCAGTTCTTC.

The J gene is TRBJ2-7, the V gene TRBV24-1, with a possible D match to TRBD1 (6 bases). This CDR3 is 14 amino acids long. Germline V gives CDR1 KGHDR, CDR2 SFDVKD. Trimming took off 4 bases at V and 2 bases at J, with 11 bases between the two ends. DNA of the CDR3: TGTGCCACCAGTGACCCTGACAGGACCTACGAGCAGTACTTC. Protein: CATSDPDRTYEQYF.

V and J are TRBV5-1 and TRBJ2-2; perhaps TRBD2 as D (6 bases). The germline V and J ends were trimmed by 3 bases and 8 bases, with 17 bases remaining between them. The CDR3 loop spans 15 amino acids. Germline V gives CDR1 SGHRS, CDR2 YFSETQ. The CDR3 DNA sequence: TGCGCCAGCAGCTGGGGAGGACCCTACATGGGGGAGCTGTTTTTT. Residues: CASSWGGPYMGELFF.

The V call is TRBV11-2, the J call TRBJ2-1; D is perhaps TRBD1 (6 bases). Germline CDR1 is SGHAT and CDR2 is FQNNGV. The CDR3 sequence is 14 residues long. Trimming removed 5 bases at V and 4 bases at J, with 12 bases between. The CDR3 loop is CASSQGRPYNEQFF. As DNA, the CDR3 is TGTGCCAGCAGCCAGGGGAGACCGTACAATGAGCAGTTCTTC.

The chain uses TRBV27 and TRBJ1-5; no reliable D call. From germline, CDR1 is MNHEY and CDR2 SMNVEV (reference sequence). This CDR3 is built from 15 residues. The V and J ends lost 8 bases and 2 bases respectively, with 16 bases between them. CDR3 nucleotides: TGTGCCAGCCGTCGTGAGGGCTATGGCAATCAGCCCCAGCATTTT. Encoded protein: CASRREGYGNQPQHF.

This clonotype was seen a handful of times. CDR3 sequence: CASSFYAGGGTQYF. In DNA form, the CDR3 reads TGTGCCAGCAGTTTCTACGCCGGGGGGGGTACGCAGTATTTT. This chain links TRBV12-3 or TRBV12-4 with TRBJ2-3, with 8 bases matching TRBD2. Germline trimming cut 3 bases from V and 8 bases from J; bases unmatched to any gene: 7. The CDR3 totals 14 residues.

There are a few counts of this clonotype. This rearrangement joins TRBV4-1 to TRBJ1-2, with D possibly matching TRBD1 (5 bases). This CDR3 has 15 amino acids. Trimming cost V 1 base and J 8 bases, with 17 bases left between them. Germline V lookup: CDR1 MGHRA, CDR2 YSYEKL. CDR3 sequence: CASSQASIGTGGYTF. The CDR3 coding sequence is TGCGCCAGCAGCCAAGCCTCAATTGGGACGGGCGGCTACACCTTC.